A selection of T cell receptor beta chains follows, all from one sample in a study of blood T cell repertoires in COVID-19. Sequenced by immunoSEQ multiplex PCR; TCRdb stores in-frame clones only, minus some. This table has about 70,000 clones, around 84% appearing once. The sample taken for sequencing was peripheral blood. Receptors were obtained from a woman in her sixties or seventies with acute or convalescent COVID-19. Both conserved end residues are part of each CDR3. A D gene is named only where the DNA matches it firmly. Size values are once, few and many counts, or a class for expanded clones, and some rows have none.

J | size | D | V | CDR3 | DNA
TRBJ2-6 | - | TRBD1 | TRBV5-7 | CASSRTGTGVFSGANVLTF | TGTGCCAGCAGCAGGACCGGGACAGGGGTCTTCTCTGGGGCCAACGTCCTGACTTTC
TRBJ2-1 | - | TRBD1 | TRBV19 | CASSIGTASNEQFF | TGTGCCAGTAGTATCGGGACAGCGAGCAATGAGCAGTTCTTC
TRBJ1-2 | - | - | TRBV28 | CASSPDSANYGYTF | TGTGCCAGCAGCCCCGACAGCGCTAACTATGGCTACACCTTC
TRBJ2-1 | - | TRBD1 | TRBV18 | CASSRGQGVGNEQFF | TGTGCCAGCTCCCGGGGACAGGGGGTAGGAAATGAGCAGTTCTTC
TRBJ1-5 | - | - | TRBV7-8 | CASSPSIGTDSNQPQHF | TGTGCCAGCAGCCCATCTATAGGTACAGATAGCAATCAGCCCCAGCATTTT
TRBJ1-5 | - | - | TRBV6-1 | CASSEAYNQPQHF | TGTGCCAGCAGTGAAGCTTACAATCAGCCCCAGCATTTT
TRBJ1-5 | - | - | TRBV5-1 | CASSLEAGQQPQHF | TGCGCCAGCAGCTTGGAAGCAGGGCAACAGCCCCAGCATTTT
TRBJ1-5 | - | - | TRBV29-1 | CSVEEGFGSNQPQHF | TGCAGCGTTGAGGAGGGGTTTGGCAGCAATCAGCCCCAGCATTTT
TRBJ1-1 | few | - | TRBV27 | CASTPPGGLIGEAFF | TGTGCCAGCACCCCACCCGGGGGGCTAATAGGTGAAGCTTTCTTT
TRBJ2-1 | - | TRBD2 | TRBV6-2/TRBV6-3 | CASSLSGGPYNEQFF | TGTGCCAGCAGCCTCAGCGGGGGCCCCTACAATGAGCAGTTCTTC
TRBJ1-2 | - | - | TRBV19 | CASRTTDRGGAYGYTF | TGTGCCAGTAGGACAACCGACCGGGGGGGAGCCTATGGCTACACCTTC
TRBJ1-2 | - | - | TRBV10-3 | CAISERENYGYTF | TGTGCCATCAGTGAACGGGAAAACTATGGCTACACCTTC
TRBJ1-1 | - | - | TRBV29-1 | CSSNRFGTEAFF | TGCAGCTCAAACAGGTTTGGCACTGAAGCTTTCTTT
TRBJ1-5 | - | - | TRBV7-2 | CASSLGKGFSNQPQHF | TGTGCCAGCAGCTTAGGAAAGGGGTTTAGCAATCAGCCCCAGCATTTT
TRBJ1-1 | - | TRBD1 | TRBV6-6 | CASSYSGQGAEAFF | TGTGCCAGCAGTTACTCTGGGCAGGGGGCTGAAGCTTTCTTT
TRBJ1-5 | - | - | TRBV5-5 | CASSPRQTPSNQPQHF | TGTGCCAGCAGCCCCCGACAGACCCCTAGCAATCAGCCCCAGCATTTT
TRBJ2-1 | few | TRBD2 | TRBV5-1 | CASSQGTSGINEQFF | TGCGCCAGCAGCCAAGGGACTAGCGGGATTAATGAGCAGTTCTTC
TRBJ2-5 | - | TRBD2 | TRBV30 | CAWRARTSPRETQYF | TGTGCCTGGAGGGCTAGGACTAGCCCAAGAGAGACCCAGTACTTC
TRBJ1-1 | - | TRBD1 | TRBV5-4 | CASSQDRGTEAFF | TGTGCCAGCAGTCAGGACAGGGGGACTGAAGCTTTCTTT
TRBJ2-3 | - | - | TRBV5-4 | CASSSGSKDTDTQYF | TGTGCCAGCAGCTCCGGGAGTAAGGACACAGATACGCAGTATTTT
TRBJ2-7 | - | - | TRBV9 | CASSKEDIIRHEQYF | TGTGCCAGCAGCAAAGAGGACATAATAAGACACGAGCAGTACTTC
TRBJ1-1 | - | TRBD1 | TRBV19 | CATQQGQGLGTEAFF | TGTGCCACCCAACAGGGACAGGGGTTGGGGACTGAAGCTTTCTTT
TRBJ2-2 | - | - | TRBV13 | CASSLQGLTGELFF | TGTGCCAGTTCACTTCAGGGGCTCACCGGGGAGCTGTTTTTT
TRBJ2-7 | - | - | TRBV3-1/TRBV3-2 | CASSPHGYEQYF | TGTGCCAGCAGCCCCCACGGTTACGAGCAGTACTTC
TRBJ2-2 | - | TRBD2 | TRBV7-9 | CASSLTSGSLAGELFF | TGTGCCAGCAGCTTAACTAGCGGGAGTCTAGCCGGGGAGCTGTTTTTT
TRBJ2-3 | - | TRBD2 | TRBV5-4 | CASSRTSGGSDTQYF | TGTGCCAGCAGCCGGACTAGCGGGGGGTCAGATACGCAGTATTTT
TRBJ2-3 | - | TRBD1 | TRBV18 | CASSPPTGYTDTQYF | TGTGCCAGCTCACCACCGACAGGGTACACAGATACGCAGTATTTT
TRBJ1-1 | - | - | TRBV19 | CASTPISGQGMTEAFF | TGTGCCAGTACCCCCATTTCCGGGCAGGGAATGACTGAAGCTTTCTTT
TRBJ1-5 | - | TRBD1 | TRBV24-1 | CATSDPKTGLNQPQHF | TGTGCCACCAGTGATCCCAAGACAGGGCTTAATCAGCCCCAGCATTTT
TRBJ1-5 | - | - | TRBV18 | CASSPGADQPQHF | TGTGCCAGCTCACCAGGGGCGGATCAGCCCCAGCATTTT
TRBJ1-1 | - | TRBD1 | TRBV9 | CASSASLTGDTEAFF | TGTGCCAGCAGCGCCTCGCTGACAGGGGACACTGAAGCTTTCTTT
TRBJ2-5 | - | TRBD2 | TRBV5-1 | CASSLELAGGETQYF | TGCGCCAGCAGCTTGGAACTAGCGGGGGGGGAGACCCAGTACTTC
TRBJ2-1 | - | TRBD2 | TRBV7-8 | CASSRLGTSGTGEQFF | TGTGCCAGCAGCCGTCTAGGGACTAGCGGGACGGGGGAGCAGTTCTTC
TRBJ2-6 | - | - | TRBV27 | CASSPVGANVLTF | TGTGCCAGCAGTCCGGTCGGGGCCAACGTCCTGACTTTC
TRBJ1-5 | - | - | TRBV2 | CASREFTDSNQPQHF | TGTGCCAGCAGGGAATTTACAGATAGCAATCAGCCCCAGCATTTT
TRBJ2-1 | - | - | TRBV7-2 | CASSLYGEWNEQFF | TGTGCCAGCAGCTTATATGGGGAGTGGAATGAGCAGTTCTTC
TRBJ2-6 | - | - | TRBV21-1 | CASSKEGYSGANVLTF | TGTGCCAGCAGCAAAGAGGGGTACTCTGGGGCCAACGTCCTGACTTTC
TRBJ1-5 | few | - | TRBV27 | CASRETPGGITGWGNQPQHF | TGTGCCAGCAGGGAGACTCCGGGGGGAATCACTGGGTGGGGCAATCAGCCCCAGCATTTT
TRBJ1-1 | - | TRBD1 | TRBV5-4 | CASRFSQGATEAFF | TGTGCCAGCAGATTTAGTCAGGGGGCCACTGAAGCTTTCTTT
TRBJ2-5 | - | TRBD1 | TRBV27 | CASSLQGAGVETQYF | TGTGCCAGCAGTTTACAGGGGGCCGGGGTGGAGACCCAGTACTTC
TRBJ2-7 | - | TRBD1 | TRBV9 | CASSVGAGQGWGEQYF | TGTGCCAGCAGCGTAGGTGCGGGACAGGGGTGGGGCGAGCAGTACTTC
TRBJ1-1 | - | - | TRBV6-5 | CASSYSRDTEAFF | TGTGCCAGCAGTTACTCACGGGACACTGAAGCTTTCTTT
TRBJ2-3 | - | TRBD2 | TRBV3-1/TRBV3-2 | CASSQGRGGTDTQYF | TGTGCCAGCAGCCAGGGGCGGGGGGGGACAGATACGCAGTATTTT
TRBJ2-5 | - | - | TRBV11-1 | CASSLQPGAETQYF | TGTGCCAGCAGCTTACAGCCTGGGGCGGAGACCCAGTACTTC
TRBJ1-3 | - | - | TRBV19 | CASSIAGTIYF | TGTGCCAGTAGTATTGCCGGTACCATATATTTT
TRBJ1-2 | - | TRBD1 | TRBV10-3 | CAISAEQGTYRGYTF | TGTGCCATCAGTGCCGAACAGGGGACCTATAGGGGCTACACCTTC
TRBJ2-1 | - | - | TRBV6-6 | CASTGPGTSYNEQFF | TGTGCCAGCACCGGGCCGGGAACTTCCTACAATGAGCAGTTCTTC
TRBJ2-6 | - | - | TRBV7-3 | CASSAQGMEVGSSGANVLTF | TGTGCCAGCAGTGCACAGGGAATGGAAGTGGGCAGCTCTGGGGCCAACGTCCTGACTTTC
TRBJ1-2 | - | - | TRBV28 | CASSLVGPNYGYTF | TGTGCCAGCAGCCTAGTAGGCCCCAACTATGGCTACACCTTC
TRBJ1-1 | - | - | TRBV7-9 | CASTQGGTEAFF | TGTGCCAGCACACAGGGTGGGACTGAAGCTTTCTTT
TRBJ2-1 | - | TRBD2 | TRBV11-2 | CASSLVIGGAGFGEQFF | TGTGCCAGCAGCTTAGTAATCGGGGGGGCCGGGTTTGGTGAGCAGTTCTTC
TRBJ1-1 | - | TRBD1 | TRBV20-1 | CSASAATQGDRVDTEAFF | TGCAGTGCTAGTGCGGCGACCCAGGGAGACAGGGTTGACACTGAAGCTTTCTTT
TRBJ1-1 | - | TRBD1 | TRBV5-8 | CASRLRQGLNTEAFF | TGTGCCAGCAGGCTAAGACAGGGGTTGAACACTGAAGCTTTCTTT
TRBJ1-5 | few | - | TRBV6-2/TRBV6-3 | CASSDRQTSQPQHF | TGTGCCAGCAGCGACCGACAGACAAGTCAGCCCCAGCATTTT
TRBJ2-1 | once | TRBD1 | TRBV29-1 | CSVQGGTYNEQFF | TGCAGCGTGCAAGGGGGCACCTACAATGAGCAGTTCTTC
TRBJ2-3 | - | - | TRBV18 | CASSPPQLASHDPQYF | TGTGCCAGCTCACCACCTCAACTAGCTTCACACGATCCGCAGTATTTT
TRBJ2-2 | - | TRBD1 | TRBV11-2 | CASSWTGFSSTGELFF | TGTGCCAGCAGCTGGACAGGGTTCTCCAGCACCGGGGAGCTGTTTTTT
TRBJ1-6 | - | TRBD1 | TRBV6-1 | CASSEQGQGNSPLHF | TGTGCCAGCAGTGAACAGGGACAGGGTAATTCACCCCTCCACTTT
TRBJ2-2 | - | TRBD1 | TRBV6-5 | CASRWDSSNTGELFF | TGTGCCAGCAGGTGGGACAGTTCGAACACCGGGGAGCTGTTTTTT
TRBJ2-7 | - | TRBD2 | TRBV28 | CASTPVREDGHEQYF | TGTGCCAGCACCCCAGTGCGGGAGGATGGTCACGAGCAGTACTTC